Presented here are 9 T cell receptor beta chains from one specimen sequenced in a study of T cell repertoires in cytomegalovirus infection. These receptors' antigens are unknown. TCRdb called the reads again in MiXCR, with one record for every CDR3 protein. The top ten hold roughly 13% of the sample, which has around 900,000 distinct CDR3 sequences, roughly 30% seen once. The sample in question was cultured CD8+ T cells from PBMCs, obtained from culture after CMV antigen stimulation. These receptors came from a human donor in good health (CMV status not recorded). Some clones in this sample may be carry-over from other donors' samples.

The rearrangement links TRBV9 to TRBJ2-3; 7 nucleotides line up with TRBD2. Germline loops: CDR1 SGDLS, CDR2 YYNGEE. The ends lost 2 bases at V and 0 bases at J; junction bases unmatched: 6. This CDR3 has 16 amino acids. Here the CDR3 reads CASSVGLADSTDTQYF. CDR3 coding DNA: TGTGCCAGCAGCGTCGGGCTAGCGGATAGCACAGATACGCAGTATTTT.

On this clonotype: A junction end diverges from the germline sequence, so it may reflect a read error. The genes are TRBV27 and TRBJ1-1; maybe TRBD1 (5 bases). There are 14 residues in the CDR3. Germline V lookup: CDR1 MNHEY, CDR2 SMNVEV (reference sequence). The chain's CDR3 is CTSTPGGLNTEAFF. The CDR3 DNA sequence: TGTACCAGCACTCCGGGGGGTTTGAACACTGAAGCTTTCTTT.

The rearrangement uses TRBV28 and TRBJ2-7; unclear D gene. The CDR3 has 15 residues. V was shortened by 6 bases and J by 2 bases, with 17 bases between the two germline ends. The germline V gene encodes CDR1 MDHEN and CDR2 SYDVKM. In nucleotides, the CDR3 is TGTGCCAGCAGCCCCGGACGGAATGGGGCCTACGAGCAGTACGTC. It specifies CASSPGRNGAYEQYV.

CDR3 region: CSVEGSGHNTF. The CDR3 bases are TGCAGCGTTGAAGGTTCTGGACATAACACCTTC. The genes are TRBV29-1 and TRBJ1-2, with D possibly being TRBD1 (5 bases). The ends were cut back, 1 base at V and 12 bases at J, with 12 bases in the middle. Germline assignment: CDR1 SQVTM and CDR2 ANQGSEA. CDR3 length equals 11 residues.

CDR3 nucleotide sequence: TGTGCCAGGAAGCACCCCCAGCGGTTACAAGAGACCCAGTACTTC. Its protein is CARKHPQRLQETQYF. This sequence joins TRBV2 and TRBJ2-5; a weak D match, TRBD2 (5 bases). The germline V and J ends were trimmed by 9 bases and 2 bases, with 19 bases remaining between them. This CDR3 contains 15 residues. Germline CDR1 and CDR2: SNHLY and FYNNEI.

This clonotype appeared a few times. The gene calls are TRBV29-1 and TRBJ1-2, with D tentatively TRBD1 (5 bases). The CDR3 spans 13 residues. Trimming pared 3 bases from V and 6 bases from J, leaving 14 bases between. Germline-derived CDR1 and CDR2 are SQVTM and ANQGSEA. This CDR3 is CSVDSSGGDGYTF. CDR3 sequence (DNA): TGCAGCGTTGATTCCTCCGGAGGGGATGGCTACACCTTC.

This clonotype was seen a few times. The V gene is TRBV6-1, the J gene TRBJ2-7; a possible D gene is TRBD1 (5 bases). The CDR3 length is 13 residues. Germline CDR1 and CDR2: MNHNS and SASEGT. V lost 3 bases, J lost 4 bases, and 10 bases lay in between. The chain's CDR3 is CASSESDSYEQYF. In nucleotides, the CDR3 is TGTGCCAGCAGTGAGTCCGACAGTTACGAGCAGTACTTC.

This chain links TRBV4-1 with TRBJ1-2; TRBD1 matches at 10 bases. Germline CDR1 and CDR2: MGHRA and YSYEKL. This CDR3 has 14 residues. Unmatched junction bases numbered 2, after V lost 4 bases and J lost 3 bases. CDR3 DNA: TGCGCCAGCAGCCGGGGGACAGGGGACTATGGCTACACCTTC. It specifies CASSRGTGDYGYTF.

The table lists this clonotype with a few counts. The chain joins TRBV7-4 to TRBJ2-1; TRBD2 might be the D (5 bases). Trimming pared 1 base from V and 4 bases from J, leaving 11 bases between. Looked up from germline, CDR1 is SGHVT and CDR2 is SQSDAQ. The CDR3 contains 15 residues. In DNA form, the CDR3 reads TGTGCCAGCAGCTTAGGAGGGCTCTTGTACAATGAGCAGTTCTTC. Protein product: CASSLGGLLYNEQFF.